There are many counts of the clone carrying this T cell receptor beta chain. The source of the sample is a study of blood T cell repertoires in COVID-19. Across the study: PBMCs, B-cell-depleted T cells, or T cells provided the cDNA or gDNA that made up the material.

In the original workflow: Quantification of nucleated cells was approximated via reference gene primer amplification. The data were produced by immunoSEQ multiplex PCR, yet TCRdb's version contains in-frame clones alone and is incomplete. V, J and clone size were drawn from that table, and D and trimming were deduced from the DNA. The table has some 250,000 clones, approximately 83% seen once. This CDR3 region has 16 residues. Germline V lookup: CDR1 MNHNS, CDR2 SASEGT. V gave up 4 bases and J gave up 3 bases, with 16 bases separating them. This chain uses TRBV6-1 with TRBJ1-5; maybe TRBD1 (5 bases). This receptor was obtained from a man aged 25 to 45 who had recovered from COVID-19. The specimen was peripheral blood. In nucleotides, the CDR3 is TGTGCCAGCAGTGGGGGGGATCTGGCAGCCAATCAGCCCCAGCATTTT. Its protein product is CASSGGDLAANQPQHF.